This T cell receptor beta chain emerged from a study of T cells after yellow fever vaccination. Overall study results and limits: A weaker but faster secondary response was observed, peaking on day 5 versus 15.

This clonotype was recorded a few times. Its matching antigen is unknown. Germline loops: CDR1 SGHTA, CDR2 FQGTGA. V dropped 3 bases and J dropped 0 bases, with 13 bases sitting between them. The CDR3 is 16 amino acids. TCRdb used MiXCR to reprocess the 5' RACE reads, holding one entry per CDR3 protein. The table includes 150,000 to 200,000 distinct CDR3 sequences, roughly 9.6% detected once. The material was CD8+ T cells sorted from PBMCs, obtained 15 days after the yellow fever booster vaccination. This TCR derives from a man aged 18-30 years who received the YFV17D yellow fever vaccine. V usage is TRBV7-3 and J usage is TRBJ2-3; D is possibly TRBD2 (7 bases). The CDR3 sequence is CASSFGRGPSTDTQYF. The CDR3 DNA reads as TGTGCCAGCAGCTTTGGGCGGGGGCCTAGCACAGATACGCAGTATTTT.